The T cell receptor (beta chain) described here comes from a study of graft-versus-host responses after intestinal transplantation (dated by TCRdb to 2020 to 2022). Background for the entire study: Recipients received multivisceral, liver-intestinal, or isolated intestinal transplants. Graft-versus-host and host-versus-graft alloreactive T cell clones were tracked in the graft, circulation and bone marrow after intestinal transplantation using bulk TCR-beta CDR3 sequencing. Rather than being sequenced by the commercial service, samples from a few later patients were sequenced in-house on an Illumina MiSeq and processed with MiXCR. Of the approximately 25 intestinal transplant recipients enrolled in the cohort, one of whom was a retransplant, a few patients without pretransplant specimens were excluded. A peak of at least 4% donor T cells among recipient peripheral blood mononuclear cells was the definition used for donor T cell macrochimerism. Every recipient was given anti-thymocyte globulin induction, then maintenance tacrolimus and steroids for roughly 3 years. To identify alloreactive clones, pre-transplant mixed lymphocyte reaction products were sequenced and compared with unstimulated pre-transplant donor and recipient T cells. What the study reported, not specific to this receptor: Early after transplant, peak levels of circulating GvH clones were associated with declines in HvG clones. GvH clones were detected in recipient bone marrow, and some appeared earlier in ileal mucosa or blood, consistent with an intestinal mucosal origin. Conclusions were limited by the relatively low number and heterogeneity of intestinal transplant patients. High GvH to HvG T cell clonal ratios were observed in the allografts of patients with donor T cell macrochimerism.

Library generation was performed with the immunoSEQ multiplex PCR assay. For most patients, genomic DNA was isolated with the Qiagen DNeasy Blood and Tissue Kit and sent frozen to Adaptive Biotechnologies for TCR sequencing. High-throughput TCR-beta CDR3 sequencing of genomic DNA from most patients was performed by Adaptive Biotechnologies. The original pipeline was this. Adaptive's ImmunoSEQ software was the source of the TCR sequencing data for about 18 patients, while a few other patients were processed with MiXCR and VDJtools. To correct CD4 versus CD8 sorting errors, sequences present in both subsets at a frequency ratio below 5:1 were removed. CDR3 nucleotide sequences shared between donor and recipient were removed because the origin of such sequences could not be assigned. At least 2-fold expansion over unstimulated cells and a minimum CFSE-low frequency of 0.002% (template counts) or 0.001% (read counts) were required for clones to be classified as alloreactive. A clone was considered mappable if detected in the sequenced pre-transplant spleen, lymph node, or MLR CFSE-low populations of the donor or recipient. Cumulative frequency of alloreactive clones was calculated as a percentage of all sequences weighted by copy number. TCRdb holds this immuneACCESS table with in-frame rearrangements only. Some clones are missing; in checked studies, unresolved V genes explain under half, and the rest has no known cause. V and J calls and clone size are those listed in that table; D and trimming were worked out from the DNA. This sample has some 120,000 clones in its table, and roughly nine tenths of those were observed once. The ten largest clones represent approximately 0.17% of the sample.

A note on this clone: Its antigen is unknown. The input lacks base qualities; no much larger clone sits a single base away.

V gives up 1 base and J gives up 1 base, and the segment between their germline ends measures 7 bases. CDR3 length: 14 amino acids, cysteine to phenylalanine. This entry keeps only the CDR3 DNA: 42 bases, framed from base 1. The germline V gene provides CDR1 SGHVS and CDR2 FNYEAQ. Per the publication, the time point label means: cells obtained before transplantation from donor or recipient. CD3+CD4+ and CD3+CD8+ populations were FACS-sorted from unstimulated pre-transplant donor and recipient cells taken from spleen or lymph nodes. Recombination joined TRBV7-6 with TRBJ1-1; TRBD1 is perhaps the D gene, given 5 matching bases. Sequenced material: unstimulated CD4+ T cells sorted from spleen or lymph node cells, taken before intestinal transplant. This clonotype was obtained from a human donor who received an intestinal transplant. The CDR3 protein is CASSLGRGNTEAFF. The nucleotide sequence is given as TGTGCCAGCAGCTTAGGGAGGGGGAACACTGAAGCTTTCTTT.